This TCR beta chain was retrieved from a study of blood T cell repertoires in COVID-19. With 0 bases clipped from V and 3 bases from J, the junction kept 5 bases outside the gene matches. Germline-derived CDR1 and CDR2 are SQVTM and ANQGSEA. The CDR3 sequence is 16 residues long. Original data processing: Researchers report that nucleated cell counts were estimated from reference gene primer amplification. The assay was immunoSEQ multiplex PCR, and TCRdb's table has in-frame clones only and misses some. That table furnishes V, J and clone size, whereas the DNA furnished D and trimming. The profile shows 20,000 to 30,000 clones, about 81% of them singletons.

Input material: peripheral blood. The rearrangement links TRBV29-1 to TRBJ2-1; 10 bases match TRBD2. The origin of this receptor is a woman aged 70-85 years with COVID-19, enrolled during active disease. The DNA for the CDR3 is TGCAGCGTTGAAGATGAGGGACTAGCGTTCTACAATGAGCAGTTCTTC. Translation gives CSVEDEGLAFYNEQFF.